This T cell receptor beta chain was captured in a study of blood T cell repertoires in COVID-19. As for the study in general: Collection of acute and convalescent COVID-19 samples took place in the United States, Italy and Spain.

This CDR3 has 13 residues. The germline gives CDR1 MNHEY, CDR2 SMNVEV (reference sequence). Trimming stripped 2 bases from V and 7 bases from J, with 11 bases between. Authors' methods: Amplified reference gene primers provided the basis for estimating nucleated cell counts. The repertoire was sequenced with immunoSEQ multiplex PCR; TCRdb's copy has only in-frame clones and lacks some. Clone size and the V and J calls come from that table; the DNA yielded D and trimming. Of over 200,000 clones listed, about nine tenths are singletons. Participants, roughly 18 to 89 years old, spanned some 23 US areas. Participant-given clinical history determined each cohort assignment.

The clonotype comes from a woman between 35 and 50 years old with acute COVID-19. The rearrangement links TRBV27 to TRBJ1-1; a weak D match, TRBD1 (6 bases). The sequenced material came from PBMCs or T cells enriched from blood (not recorded which). The CDR3 here is CASSLTGTGEAFF. The CDR3 DNA sequence: TGTGCCAGCAGTTTAACAGGGACGGGTGAAGCTTTCTTT.